The next 31 T cell receptor beta chains were all read from a single sample in a study of spatial heterogeneity in lung cancer. The sample's time point: blood at routine non-recurrence follow-up after resection. The authors sequenced whole RNA from tumor, nontumor lung or frozen PBMC without sorting. TCRdb re-called the 5' RACE reads with MiXCR, one entry per CDR3 protein. This table holds approximately 56,000 distinct CDR3 sequences, around 6.7% found once. The input for sequencing was PBMCs, taken at follow-up. These receptors all stem from a female donor with early-stage non-small cell lung cancer.

In this sample, this clonotype turned up a few times. This rearrangement joins TRBV6-2 or TRBV6-3 to TRBJ1-1, with no clear D. This CDR3 region has 15 residues. V gave up 4 bases and J gave up 0 bases, with 12 bases separating them. Germline-derived CDR1 and CDR2 are MNHEY and SVGEGT. The CDR3 loop is CASSSLMQLNTEAFF. In DNA, the CDR3 is TGTGCCAGCAGTTCCCTAATGCAGCTGAACACTGAAGCTTTCTTT.

At least ten counts were recorded for this clonotype. This chain uses TRBV24-1 with TRBJ2-1; either TRBD1 or TRBD2 may fit D (5 bases each). Germline V lookup: CDR1 KGHDR, CDR2 SFDVKD. This CDR3 region has 13 residues. V dropped 3 bases and J dropped 10 bases, with 12 bases sitting between them. In DNA form, the CDR3 reads TGTGCCACCAGTGATGGGTGGGGCGGGGAGCAGTTCTTC. Its protein product is CATSDGWGGEQFF.

This clonotype was seen ten or more times. V usage is TRBV7-6 and J usage is TRBJ2-5; 11 bases are shared with TRBD2. CDR1 and CDR2 from the germline V gene are SGHVS and FNYEAQ. This CDR3 spans 16 amino acids. The V gene end was trimmed by 1 base and the J gene end by 5 bases; junction bases not matched to a gene: 6. CDR3 loop: CASSLGSGGAHETQYF. Written as DNA, the CDR3 is TGTGCCAGCAGCTTAGGTAGCGGGGGGGCGCATGAGACCCAGTACTTC. The full variable domain, its missing parts supplied by reference TRBV7-6 and TRBJ2-5, is GAGVSQSPRYKVTKRGQDVALRCDPISGHVSLYWYRQALGQGPEFLTYFNYEAQQDKSGLPNDRFSAERPEGSISTLTIQRTEQRDSAMYRCASSLGSGGAHETQYFGPGTRLLVL.

This clonotype occurred many times. The chain couples TRBV7-2 to TRBJ2-5; 9 bases are a match to TRBD1. This CDR3 contains 14 residues. The germline gives CDR1 SGHTA, CDR2 FQGNSA. The J segment lost 3 bases and the V segment lost 5 bases, leaving 4 bases of the junction unmatched. CDR3 DNA sequence: TGTGCCAGCAGCCCAAGACAGGGGGAAGAGACCCAGTACTTC. Its translation: CASSPRQGEETQYF. The full variable domain, rest sourced from reference TRBV7-2 and TRBJ2-5, is GAGVSQSPSNKVTEKGKDVELRCDPISGHTALYWYRQSLGQGLEFLIYFQGNSAPDKSGLPSDRFSAERTGGSVSTLTIQRTQQEDSAVYLCASSPRQGEETQYFGPGTRLLVL.

This clonotype was seen ten or more times. The genes are TRBV11-3 and TRBJ2-7; no reliable D call. The CDR3 is 15 residues long. Germline values: CDR1 SGHNT, CDR2 YENEEA. V shed 6 bases and J shed 5 bases, with 20 bases lying between them. CDR3 nucleotides: TGTGCCAGCAGTCCAGGAAGGGCGCGCAGCCACGAGCAGTACTTC. This sequence encodes CASSPGRARSHEQYF.

This clonotype appeared many times. The chain carries TRBV28 and TRBJ2-1, with TRBD1 identical over 7 bases. V lost 4 bases and J lost 2; bases outside the gene matches: 8. Germline V gene lookup returns CDR1 MDHEN and CDR2 SYDVKM. The CDR3 sequence is 16 residues long. CDR3 nucleotide sequence: TGTGCCAGCAGTTCCCTACAGGGGAGCCCCTACAATGAGCAGTTCTTC. Protein sequence: CASSSLQGSPYNEQFF.

The J gene is TRBJ1-3, the V gene TRBV3-1; no clear D gene. Between the trimmed V and J ends, which lost 0 bases and 1 base, there was a span of 13 bases. Germline V gene sequence: CDR1 LGHDT, CDR2 YNNKEL (reference sequence). This CDR3 has 17 amino acids. This CDR3 is CASSQEGGGVSGNTIYF. In DNA, the CDR3 is TGTGCCAGCAGCCAAGAAGGAGGAGGTGTTTCTGGAAACACCATATATTTT.

V is TRBV7-2 and J is TRBJ2-1; D is perhaps TRBD1 or TRBD2 (5 bases each). In germline, CDR1 is SGHTA, CDR2 FQGNSA. The CDR3 sequence is 15 residues long. Trimming removed 7 bases from V and 10 bases from J, with 23 bases in between. The CDR3 region is CASTVQRGARGEQFF. Written as DNA, the CDR3 is TGTGCCAGCACCGTGCAGAGAGGGGCCCGCGGGGAGCAGTTCTTC.

This clonotype came up many times. The rearrangement joins TRBV12-3 or TRBV12-4 to TRBJ2-2; a weak D match, TRBD1 (5 bases). Trimming removed 8 bases at V and 7 bases at J, with 14 bases between. This CDR3 spans 13 amino acids. The chain's CDR3 is CASGNQGSGELFF. The CDR3 nucleotides read TGTGCCAGCGGAAATCAGGGAAGCGGGGAGCTGTTTTTT.

This clonotype was detected ten times or more. V usage is TRBV6-4 and J usage is TRBJ2-1, with D unresolved. Germline assignment: CDR1 MRHNA and CDR2 SNTAGT. Trimming cost V 5 bases and J 5 bases, with 10 bases left between them. CDR3 length equals 13 residues. The chain's CDR3 is CASSPSLNNEQFF. The CDR3 coding sequence is TGTGCCAGCAGTCCTTCCTTAAACAATGAGCAGTTCTTC.

This clonotype came up many times. The chain recombines TRBV5-1 with TRBJ1-6, with 10 nucleotides matching TRBD1. Germline assignment: CDR1 SGHRS and CDR2 YFSETQ. This CDR3 has 16 residues. V shed 3 bases and J 6 bases; nucleotides not matched to a gene: 6. DNA of the CDR3: TGCGCCAGCAGCTCGGGACAGGGGTTAGGTAATTCACCCCTCCACTTT. Protein: CASSSGQGLGNSPLHF.

This clonotype was observed at least ten times. The genes are TRBV7-9 and TRBJ1-2; 8 bases are shared with TRBD1. The J segment lost 6 bases and the V segment lost 3 bases, leaving 6 bases of the junction unmatched. CDR1 is SEHNR and CDR2 is FQNEAQ in the germline V gene (reference sequence). CDR3 length: 14 amino acids. The CDR3 nucleotides are TGTGCCAGCAGCTTCACTGCAGGGGGCGATGGCTACACCTTC. This sequence encodes CASSFTAGGDGYTF.

This clonotype occurred a few times. The V call is TRBV3-1, the J call TRBJ1-4; D gene ambiguous. The V end was cut by 3 bases, the J end by 8 bases, with 22 bases between. CDR3 length: 17 amino acids. The germline gives CDR1 LGHDT, CDR2 YNNKEL (reference sequence). CDR3 DNA sequence: TGTGCCAGCAGCCATTACTCTCGGGATAAGGTTGGAGAAAAACTGTTTTTT. Amino acids: CASSHYSRDKVGEKLFF.

The table lists this clonotype with a few counts. This rearrangement joins TRBV5-6 to TRBJ1-1; D uncertain. V was clipped by 3 bases and J by 3 bases, with 6 bases between them. The CDR3 covers 12 residues. Looked up from germline, CDR1 is SGHDT and CDR2 is YYEEEE. CDR3 DNA sequence: TGTGCCAGCAGCTGGTCCTACACTGAAGCTTTCTTT. Translation: CASSWSYTEAFF. Full variable domain (remainder filled in from reference TRBV5-6 and TRBJ1-1): DAGVTQSPTHLIKTRGQQVTLRCSPKSGHDTVSWYQQALGQGPQFIFQYYEEEERQRGNFPDRFSGHQFPNYSSELNVNALLLGDSALYLCASSWSYTEAFFGQGTRLTVV.

This chain links TRBV12-3 or TRBV12-4 with TRBJ2-7, with 7 bases fitting TRBD2. This CDR3 region has 11 residues. V dropped 1 base and J dropped 12; count of bases not matched to a gene: 3. The CDR3 loop reads CASSLGTSVYF. The CDR3 nucleotides are TGTGCCAGCAGTTTAGGGACTAGTGTGTACTTC.

The V and J genes are TRBV7-8 and TRBJ2-7, with 9 bases aligning to TRBD2. Looked up from germline, CDR1 is SGHVS and CDR2 is FQNEAQ. The CDR3 extends over 14 amino acids. V shed 1 base and J 7 bases; nucleotides not matched to a gene: 5. CDR3 sequence: CASSLELAGWEQYF. The CDR3 nucleotides read TGTGCCAGCAGCTTAGAGCTAGCGGGGTGGGAGCAGTACTTC.

Many counts were recorded for this clonotype. The V and J genes are TRBV7-9 and TRBJ1-1; the D is unclear. Per the germline V gene, CDR1 is SEHNR and CDR2 is FQNEAQ (reference sequence). This CDR3 is built from 13 residues. The V end lost 4 bases, the J end lost 10 bases, and 16 bases lay between the germline ends. The CDR3 sequence is CASSSNTASAAFF. The CDR3 DNA sequence: TGTGCCAGCAGCTCGAACACAGCGTCCGCAGCTTTCTTT.

This clonotype was picked up a small number of times. The chain has TRBV3-1 and TRBJ2-6; 10 nucleotides align to TRBD1. The junction had 4 bases not matched to a gene; V was cut back by 4 bases and J by 1 base. This CDR3 has 17 residues. The germline gives CDR1 LGHDT, CDR2 YNNKEL (reference sequence). The CDR3 DNA follows: TGTGCCAGCAGCCTGGGACAGGGGCGGTCTGGGGCCAACGTCCTGACTTTC. Translated: CASSLGQGRSGANVLTF. The full variable domain, completed using reference TRBV3-1 and TRBJ2-6, is DTAVSQTPKYLVTQMGNDKSIKCEQNLGHDTMYWYKQDSKKFLKIMFSYNNKELIINETVPNRFSPKSPDKAHLNLHINSLELGDSAVYFCASSLGQGRSGANVLTFGAGSRLTVL.

This clonotype has a handful of counts. The chain employs TRBV14 and TRBJ2-3, with TRBD2 as a possible D gene (6 bases). V lost 4 bases and J lost 0, with 11 bases in between. The CDR3 has 15 residues. CDR1 is SGHDN, CDR2 FVKESK, per germline. CDR3 nucleotides: TGTGCCAGCAGCCGTGGTGGGACTAGCACAGATACGCAGTATTTT. Protein product: CASSRGGTSTDTQYF.

J is TRBJ2-7 and V is TRBV20-1, with no clear D. V lost 0 bases to trimming and J lost 4 bases, with 7 bases between them. The CDR3 covers 12 residues. In germline, CDR1 is DFQATT, CDR2 SNEGSKA (reference sequence). In nucleotides, the CDR3 is TGCAGTGCTAGAGAGCGACTTTACGAGCAGTACTTC. Protein: CSARERLYEQYF.

This clonotype was seen ten or more times. This chain joins TRBV3-1 and TRBJ2-1; TRBD2 matches 9 bases. The CDR3 is 16 amino acids. V gave up 2 bases and J gave up 3 bases; unmatched junction bases: 5. Germline V CDR1 and CDR2: LGHDT, YNNKEL (reference sequence). The CDR3 reads CASSQMRAGGYNEQFF. CDR3 bases: TGTGCCAGCAGCCAAATGCGAGCGGGGGGCTACAATGAGCAGTTCTTC.

In DNA, the CDR3 is TGCGCCAGCAGCTTGGGGGCCGGAGGACAGACGTCTTCTAACTATGGCTACACCTTC. This codes for CASSLGAGGQTSSNYGYTF. The chain links TRBV5-1 to TRBJ1-2; the D gene is possibly TRBD1 (6 bases). Germline CDR1 is SGHRS and CDR2 is YFSETQ. Trimming pared 0 bases from V and 0 bases from J, leaving 21 bases between. The CDR3 extends over 19 amino acids. Complete variable domain (other parts from reference TRBV5-1 and TRBJ1-2): KAGVTQTPRYLIKTRGQQVTLSCSPISGHRSVSWYQQTPGQGLQFLFEYFSETQRNKGNFPGRFSGRQFSNSRSEMNVSTLELGDSALYLCASSLGAGGQTSSNYGYTFGSGTRLTVV.

This clonotype occurred many times. V and J are TRBV30 and TRBJ2-7, with D possibly TRBD1 on 5 matching bases. V lost 3 bases and J lost 6, with 12 bases in between. Germline V lookup: CDR1 GTSNPN, CDR2 SVGIG (reference sequence). The CDR3 covers 12 residues. The CDR3 reads CAWRGRAGEQYF. For the CDR3, the DNA is TGTGCCTGGAGGGGCAGGGCTGGCGAGCAGTACTTC.

This clonotype was seen many times. This sequence joins TRBV6-2 or TRBV6-3 and TRBJ1-5; possibly TRBD1 for D (5 bases). The length of the CDR3 is 15 residues. V gave up 5 bases and J gave up 6 bases, with 17 bases separating them. Per the germline V gene, CDR1 is MNHEY and CDR2 is SVGEGT. The CDR3 DNA is TGTGCCAGCAGTATTCGGAGCCAGGGCGGTCAGCCCCAGCATTTT. Translation gives CASSIRSQGGQPQHF.

Remarks on this clonotype: One base away lies a much larger clone, so this may be a sequencing read error. A read error is likely, as this CDR3 ends without the conserved phenylalanine or tryptophan. This chain joins TRBV5-1 and TRBJ2-1; D unclear. Trimming took off 0 bases at V and 7 bases at J, with 8 bases between the two ends. CDR1 is SGHRS, CDR2 YFSETQ, per germline. The CDR3 is 13 residues long. The CDR3 bases are TGCGCCAGCAGCTTGGGGCCTGCAAATGAGCAGTTCATC. Protein product: CASSLGPANEQFI.

This clonotype was picked up a small number of times. The rearrangement joins TRBV28 to TRBJ2-7, with D unclear. CDR3 length: 14 amino acids. CDR1 and CDR2 from the germline V gene are MDHEN and SYDVKM. V lost 1 base and J 2 bases, leaving 9 bases between the germline ends. This chain's CDR3 is CASSLYSETYEQYF. CDR3 nucleotides: TGTGCCAGCAGTTTATATTCAGAAACCTACGAGCAGTACTTC.

In its sample, this clonotype was seen a few times. The chain joins TRBV5-1 to TRBJ1-1; D gene uncertain. Germline loops: CDR1 SGHRS, CDR2 YFSETQ. The CDR3 spans 15 residues. Trimming left V 2 bases short and J 0 bases short, with 11 bases between. CDR3 in DNA: TGCGCCAGCAGCTTAATTGGCAGATTGAACACTGAAGCTTTCTTT. Its translation: CASSLIGRLNTEAFF.

The V call is TRBV30, the J call TRBJ2-4, with TRBD1 identical over 7 bases. Per germline, CDR1 GTSNPN and CDR2 SVGIG (reference sequence). J lost 0 bases, V lost 2 bases, and 4 bases had no gene match. This CDR3 spans 15 amino acids. The CDR3 spells CAWSPRGLAKNIQYF. The CDR3 coding sequence is TGTGCCTGGAGTCCCAGGGGGTTAGCCAAAAACATTCAGTACTTC.

There are a few counts of this clonotype. The chain employs TRBV2 and TRBJ2-5, with D unclear. In germline, CDR1 is SNHLY, CDR2 FYNNEI. The germline V and J ends were trimmed by 2 bases and 4 bases, with 8 bases remaining between them. There are 13 residues in the CDR3. For the CDR3, the DNA is TGTGCCAGCAGTGAAATCGTCCGAGAGACCCAGTACTTC. It codes for CASSEIVRETQYF.

The rearrangement uses TRBV5-1 and TRBJ2-1; D might be TRBD2 (5 bases). Germline CDR1 is SGHRS and CDR2 is YFSETQ. Trimming took off 1 base at V and 7 bases at J, with 15 bases between the two ends. CDR3 length: 15 residues. CDR3 sequence: CASSLFEVSGNEQFF. The CDR3, as DNA: TGCGCCAGCAGCTTGTTTGAAGTTTCGGGAAATGAGCAGTTCTTC.

This clonotype was detected ten times or more. The rearrangement uses TRBV24-1 and TRBJ1-5; D not resolved. Germline CDR1 is KGHDR and CDR2 is SFDVKD. This CDR3 is 13 amino acids long. V lost 0 bases to trimming and J lost 6 bases, with 5 bases between them. The CDR3 bases are TGTGCCACCAGTGATTTGGGTTTTCAGCCCCAGCATTTT. As protein: CATSDLGFQPQHF.